The present TCR beta chain was sequenced within a study of blood T cells in healthy people across ages. Study-level findings and limits: Because donor CMV status was unknown, expanded clonotype changes were possibly confounded.

A second PCR, run for about 7 to 11 cycles, used a sample-barcoded 5' primer plus a J-beta primer mix. MiXCR, run by TCRdb on the 5' RACE reads, gives a single entry per CDR3 protein. This sample has around 990,000 distinct CDR3 sequences; approximately 26% occur once, and the top ten carry around 0.75%. This clonotype was observed a few times. Antigen unknown. A further study also used this sample, focusing on T cells of mothers and their children. That report adds: Reads recorded for TCR beta CDR3 numbered over 9 million per mother and some 3.3 million per child.

Sample: blood. The source of this sequence is a girl aged 2-10 years in good health.

As DNA, the CDR3 is TGTGCCAGCAGGACCGGGACACCACCTGAAAAACTGTTTTTT. Translation gives CASRTGTPPEKLFF. V and J are TRBV6-2 or TRBV6-3 and TRBJ1-4; tentatively, D is TRBD1 (6 bases). With 6 bases removed from V and 7 bases from J, the gap between germline ends came to 15 bases. CDR1 and CDR2 from the germline V gene are MNHEY and SVGEGT. The CDR3 runs 14 residues.